The 3 T cell receptor beta chains listed next were all sequenced from one sample in a study of vaccination effects on CD4 cells after COVID-19. ViraFEST used viral peptide pools to expand antigen-specific CD4+ T cells before sequencing. It was after nine to ten days of culture that CD4+ T cells were isolated. Nucleocapsid antibody tests were negative, and the vaccine recipients had no prior SARS-CoV-2 infection. Libraries were prepared by immunoSEQ multiplex PCR; TCRdb keeps only in-frame clonotypes and omits some of them. The sample yields more than 40,000 clones, around 76% seen once. Which antigens these TCRs recognize remains unknown. This material consisted of CD4+ T cells from PBMCs cultured with SARS-CoV-2 spike peptides, taken before COVID-19 vaccination. Receptors originate from a human donor who received a COVID-19 vaccine.

This chain links TRBV30 with TRBJ2-5; TRBD1 agrees at 7 bases. V shed 3 bases and J 5 bases; nucleotides not matched to a gene: 6. CDR1 is GTSNPN and CDR2 is SVGIG in the germline V gene (reference sequence). This CDR3 contains 13 residues. CDR3 DNA sequence: TGTGCCTGGAGCAAGACAGGGACGGAGACCCAGTACTTC. Amino acids: CAWSKTGTETQYF.

V and J are TRBV7-2 and TRBJ1-6, with TRBD1 matching 8 bases. V trimming: 2 bases; J trimming: 10 bases; junction bases outside the gene matches: 7. This CDR3 has 15 amino acids. The V gene's germline CDR1 is SGHTA and CDR2 FQGNSA. The DNA of the CDR3 is TGTGCCAGCAGCTTAATTGCAGGGGGCCGGTCACCCCTCCACTTT. As protein: CASSLIAGGRSPLHF.

This chain links TRBV18 with TRBJ1-2; 7 nucleotides line up with TRBD1. CDR3 length: 13 amino acids. Germline V lookup: CDR1 KGHSH, CDR2 LQKENI. V dropped 2 bases and J dropped 8; count of bases not matched to a gene: 5. CDR3 nucleotides: TGTGCCAGCTCACCAGAGGGGGCTCAAGGCTACACCTTC. Residues: CASSPEGAQGYTF.